This TCR beta chain comes out of a study of OX40 agonist ivuxolimab in advanced cancers. About the study as a whole: Ivuxolimab was an agonistic, fully human IgG2 monoclonal antibody directed against OX40 (CD134), a costimulatory receptor. The paper reports the monotherapy dose-escalation portion (N of about 56 patients) of the phase I ivuxolimab trial. In the dose-escalation cohort, 70% to 90% of patients were male, and the mean age was 60 years with a range of about 20 to 80. Intravenous ivuxolimab was administered to patients every 2 weeks at six dose levels: 0.01, 0.1, 0.3, 1.5, 3 and 10 mg/kg. Of the roughly 52 dose-escalation patients, hepatocellular carcinoma was present in some 19, melanoma in approximately 15, renal cell carcinoma in 9 and head and neck cancer in 9. Peripheral TCRbeta sequencing was intended to test whether TCR sequence diversity was altered and clonal T-cell expansion was caused by ivuxolimab. Patients were allowed to have had prior anti-PD-1, anti-PD-L1 or anti-CTLA-4 therapy, and 40% to 45% of the dose-escalation patients had been treated with checkpoint inhibitors. Partial responses occurred in three dose-escalation patients, of whom one had hepatocellular carcinoma and two had cutaneous melanoma. Broader findings and caveats from the paper: Low levels of normalized T-cell clonal expansion were also seen in some patients who did not respond. Clonal expansion of both CD4+ and CD8+ blood T cells was observed from baseline to week 6 at doses 0.1 to 3.0 mg/kg. Partial responders in the 0.1-3.0 mg/kg groups had among the lowest normalized peripheral clonal expansion, especially among CD8+ T cells. On average, CD8+ T cells showed more expanded clones than CD4+ T cells after ivuxolimab. Antigen specificity was not determined for the clonally expanded peripheral T cells.

A note on this clone: Its antigen is unknown. No quality values exist for individual bases; no much larger clone is one base distant.

For sequencing of the TCRbeta CDR3 region, genomic DNA was extracted from the sorted cells. TCRbeta CDR3 regions were sequenced using the immunoSEQ Assay. TCRdb retrieved this table from immuneACCESS and kept in-frame rearrangements only. Not all clones are present; in checked studies, unresolved V genes account for under half, and no reason is known for the remainder. Counted in this sample were 78,000 or so clones; about 91% of them appeared once. Together, the top ten hold around 2.8% of the sample. V is shortened by 2 bases, J by 5 bases, and the region joining them spans 13 bases. For CDR1 and CDR2, the germline V gene lists SGDLS and YYNGEE. From its cysteine to its phenylalanine, the CDR3 spans 14 amino acids. Only the CDR3 DNA is retained, 42 bases long and in frame from the first base. Patients with a history of autoimmune disease or receiving systemic immunosuppression were excluded from the trial. Peripheral blood for TCR sequencing was drawn from every dose cohort at baseline, at cycle 4 day 1 and at cycle 7 day 1. The samples were taken from a phase I, first-in-human, multicenter, open-label dose-escalation trial of ivuxolimab. Adults with locally advanced or metastatic melanoma, renal cell carcinoma, hepatocellular carcinoma or head and neck squamous cell carcinoma were enrolled in the trial. Before TCR sequencing, CD4+ T cells and CD8+ T cells were sorted from peripheral blood as separate populations.

The V gene is TRBV9 and the J gene is TRBJ2-5; a confident D gene designation cannot be given. Source: CD4+ or CD8+ T cells sorted from blood, taken in a trial of the OX40 agonist ivuxolimab. This receptor was taken from an adult with an advanced solid tumor such as melanoma, head and neck, liver or kidney cancer. CDR3 region: CASSVLSRPETQYF. The nucleotides are TGTGCCAGCAGCGTCTTGTCACGCCCGGAGACCCAGTACTTC.